This T cell receptor beta chain is drawn from a study of human T cells and chemical hapten exposure (dated by TCRdb to about 2021). Looking at the study overall: For sensitization, 2% DPC in acetone was applied to an approximately 2 cm by approximately 2 cm area of upper inner arm skin. Throughout the study period of about 25 weeks, patients also received therapeutic DPC doses to the scalp every week. Patch testing on the upper back used Finn chambers containing 0.01% DPC, with scoring done after 6 days according to International Contact Dermatitis Research Group standards. The patient cohort, mostly female, included alopecia areata with under or over 50% scalp involvement, alopecia totalis and alopecia universalis. The libraries were sequenced as a pool, and the TCR yield per sample differed mostly because of small variations in library volumes within the pool. In alopecia patients, the study followed how the peripheral blood TCR repertoire changed in vivo over primary and secondary sensitization to diphenylcyclopropenone (DPC), a hapten. Blood samples were taken from patients before sensitization (week 0) and then at 2, 6 and about 24 weeks after DPC sensitization. For TCR sequencing, blood came from some 31 alopecia patients at anywhere from one to four time points (pre-sensitization, 2, 6 and 24 weeks).

Library construction relied on RACE. The sequencer listed for this sample is NextSeq 500. During library preparation, unique molecular identifiers were attached to individual cDNA molecules so that TCRs could be counted quantitatively and reproducibly. From each blood RNA sample, both TCR alpha and TCR beta chains were sequenced. On the study's bioinformatics: The median number of TCRs per sample was 90,000 to 100,000, ranging from roughly 20,000 to 700,000. V, J and CDR3 annotation of the TCR reads was performed with the Decombinator software suite. To make PS versus PT1 abundance plots, every sample was subsampled to the same number of TCRs (28,000). Expanded TCRs were defined as absent before sensitization and observed at least eight times at the 2-week time point. The raw public data were reprocessed by TCRdb itself: fastp quality trimming at Q25, MiXCR clonotype calling, in-frame beta chains only. Rows with one shared CDR3 protein collapse into an entry with the most common genes and DNA. These V and J calls originate from TCRdb's pipeline instead of the authors' own analysis. Recorded for this sample are about 82,000 distinct CDR3 sequences; approximately 12% of them occurred a single time. The ten top clones hold around 5.8% of the sample.

The time point label of this sample denotes: patch test 3, about 24 weeks after DPC sensitization. The treatment or condition label corresponds to: therapeutic diphenylcyclopropenone sensitization with weekly scalp DPC. At every patch-test visit, the blood draw took place before the patch test was put on. Eligible patients were aged 18 to 70, diagnosed with alopecia, deemed suitable for DPC therapy, and excluded if pregnant. Total RNA was isolated from unfractionated whole blood collected in Tempus Blood RNA tubes. In this sample, this clonotype turned up many times. No cognate antigen has been identified for it. Base qualities are not at hand, and no much larger clone is one base apart. General findings and caveats noted by the study authors: Repeated subsampling changed both the strength of the expansion versus patch-test correlation and the threshold at which the correlation became significant. Significantly more large CDR3 similarity clusters were formed by expanded TCRs than by pre-sensitization or healthy control sets, consistent with antigen-driven responses. DPC sensitization did not change how many TCRs were above 1 in 1000 frequency, and no evidence was found of alterations in global repertoire structure. Alopecia, a presumed autoimmune disease, was present in all patients, so the immune response of the patients might differ from that of healthy individuals. Patch test score correlated positively with the number of PT1 expanded TCRs, reaching significance at thresholds 8, 16 and 32 but not at 4.

Including the terminal cysteine and phenylalanine, the CDR3 comprises 14 residues. Of all the DNA, just the CDR3 is kept, 42 bases in frame from base 1. Compared with germline, V lacks 6 bases and J lacks 3 bases; bases without a gene match: 6. This receptor was obtained from a woman between 45 and 65 years old with alopecia areata. Some clones in this sample may be carry-over from other donors' samples. This chain is built from TRBV12-3 or TRBV12-4 and TRBJ2-7; 9 junctional bases match TRBD2. The sample was whole blood, taken in connection with sensitization to the hapten diphenylcyclopropenone (DPC). CDR3 protein: CASRKGLAGYEQYF. The nucleotide sequence is given as TGTGCCAGCAGAAAGGGACTAGCAGGCTACGAGCAGTACTTC.